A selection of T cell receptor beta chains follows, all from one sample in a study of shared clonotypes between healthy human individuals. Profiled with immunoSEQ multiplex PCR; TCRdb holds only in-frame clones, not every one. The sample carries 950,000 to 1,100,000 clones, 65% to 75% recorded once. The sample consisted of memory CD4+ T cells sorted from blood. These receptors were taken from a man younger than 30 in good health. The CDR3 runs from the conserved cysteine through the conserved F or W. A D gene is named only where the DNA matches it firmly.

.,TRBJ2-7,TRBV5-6,CASSLLDGRFYEQYF,TGTGCCAGCAGCTTGCTGGACGGACGCTTCTACGAGCAGTACTTC
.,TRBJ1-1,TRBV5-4,CASSLVQTNTEAFF,TGTGCCAGCAGCTTAGTCCAGACGAACACTGAAGCTTTCTTT
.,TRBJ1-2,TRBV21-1,CASSKTGDRGLLTNYGYTF,TGTGCCAGCAGCAAAACCGGGGACAGGGGACTTTTAACTAACTATGGCTACACCTTC
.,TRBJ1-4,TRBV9,CASSGQSPNEKLFF,TGTGCCAGCAGCGGACAGAGCCCTAATGAAAAACTGTTTTTT
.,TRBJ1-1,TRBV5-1,CASTFGGVMAEAFF,TGCGCCAGCACCTTCGGGGGGGTGATGGCTGAAGCTTTCTTT
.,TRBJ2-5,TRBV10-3,CAISESNAGEAQYF,TGTGCCATCAGTGAGTCGAATGCAGGGGAGGCCCAGTACTTC
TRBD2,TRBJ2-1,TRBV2,CASSSSGGSSDEQFF,TGTGCCAGCAGTTCTAGCGGGGGGAGCTCAGATGAGCAGTTCTTC
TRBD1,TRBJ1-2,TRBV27,CASSLFGQAYGYTF,TGTGCCAGCAGTTTATTCGGACAGGCCTATGGCTACACCTTC
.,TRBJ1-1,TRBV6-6,CASNGAGGLDTEAFF,TGTGCCAGCAATGGCGCGGGGGGCTTGGACACTGAAGCTTTCTTT
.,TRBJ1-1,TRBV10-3,CAIRGINTEAFF,TGTGCCATCAGGGGGATAAACACTGAAGCTTTCTTT
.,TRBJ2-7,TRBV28,CASSPGSKSTYEQYF,TGTGCCAGCAGTCCCGGGAGTAAAAGTACCTACGAGCAGTACTTC